The present TCR beta chain was sequenced within a study of T cell responses to AZD1222 COVID-19 vaccine. V lost 5 bases, J lost 2 bases, and 2 bases stayed unmatched. CDR1 is SNHLY and CDR2 is FYNNEI in the germline V gene. CDR3 length: 13 residues. Study-wide results and caveats: Targeting of unmutated variant regions was reportedly seen in nearly half of spike-specific TCRs. A mostly white British donor set with more females was recruited, and clonal diversity was possibly underestimated. Only 5 or 6 AZD1222 recipients were seropositive at baseline.

About this clone itself: As yet, its antigen is unknown.

TCRdb's copy holds only in-frame clones and misses some; the assay was immunoSEQ multiplex PCR. Among some 31,000 clones listed, 93% were seen once. The V gene is TRBV2, the J gene TRBJ1-1, with 7 bases matching TRBD1. This specimen consisted of peripheral blood, obtained on day 0 of AZD1222 vaccination. This receptor was obtained from an adult in good health. CDR3 protein: CASSRDRNTEAFF. CDR3 nucleotides: TGTGCCAGCAGTAGGGACAGAAACACTGAAGCTTTCTTT.